The 16 T cell receptor beta chains below were found in one sample sequenced in a study of vaccination effects on CD4 cells after COVID-19 (dated by TCRdb to between 2021 and 2022). Antigen specificity for these receptors is unknown. After less than 13 days of culture, CD4+ T cells were isolated with the EasySep CD4+ T cell isolation kit. Preparation of the library involved the immunoSEQ multiplex PCR assay. TCRdb stores this immuneACCESS table with in-frame sequences only. Part of the clones is absent; in the studies checked, under half of the shortfall reflects unresolved V genes, and no reason is known for the rest. For this sample there are 70,000 or so clones; 77% appear just once. The ten largest make up roughly 2% of the sample. The material sequenced was CD4+ T cells from PBMCs cultured without peptide, taken before COVID-19 vaccination. These receptors were obtained from a human donor who received a COVID-19 vaccine.

The chain couples TRBV10-2 to TRBJ1-3; 7 nucleotides align to TRBD1. This CDR3 is 15 amino acids long. J gave up 0 bases and V 6 bases, and 5 bases lay outside the gene matches. Germline V CDR1 and CDR2: WSHSY, SAAADI. The CDR3 here is CASRATGSSGNTIYF. The DNA of the CDR3 is TGCGCCAGCAGAGCGACAGGGAGCTCTGGAAACACCATATATTTT.

The chain joins TRBV27 to TRBJ1-1; perhaps TRBD1 as D (5 bases). CDR1 is MNHEY, CDR2 SMNVEV, per germline (reference sequence). This CDR3 spans 16 amino acids. Trimming removed 6 bases at V and 1 base at J, with 18 bases between. CDR3 sequence: CASRNHQGKGNTEAFF. In DNA, the CDR3 is TGTGCCAGCAGAAATCACCAGGGTAAGGGGAACACTGAAGCTTTCTTT.

This rearrangement joins TRBV12-5 to TRBJ2-2; no clear D. Germline CDR1 LGHNT, CDR2 FRNRAP. The CDR3 runs 12 residues. Trimming pared 5 bases from V and 3 bases from J, leaving 4 bases between. CDR3 coding DNA: TGTGCTAGTGGTAGGGACACCGGGGAGCTGTTTTTT. Translating gives CASGRDTGELFF.

The rearrangement uses TRBV7-3 and TRBJ2-3; TRBD2 might be the D (6 bases). Per the germline V gene, CDR1 is SGHTA and CDR2 is FQGTGA. V shed 2 bases and J shed 2 bases, with 8 bases lying between them. There are 14 residues in the CDR3. The CDR3 sequence: CASSLGGYTDTQYF. The CDR3, as DNA: TGTGCCAGCAGCTTAGGGGGGTACACAGATACGCAGTATTTT.

V is TRBV11-2 and J is TRBJ1-1; D perhaps matches TRBD1 (6 bases). The V gene lost 5 bases and the J gene lost 4 bases, with 8 bases spanning the gap. The CDR3 sequence is 12 residues long. Germline V lookup: CDR1 SGHAT, CDR2 FQNNGV. The CDR3 spells CASSQGGTEAFF. The CDR3 region has the DNA TGTGCCAGCAGCCAAGGGGGCACTGAAGCTTTCTTT. The full variable domain, rest sourced from reference TRBV11-2 and TRBJ1-1, is EAGVAQSPRYKIIEKRQSVAFWCNPISGHATLYWYQQILGQGPKLLIQFQNNGVVDDSQLPKDRFSAERLKGVDSTLKIQPAKLEDSAVYLCASSQGGTEAFFGQGTRLTVV.

This clone was seen more than once but under ten times. The gene calls are TRBV6-4 and TRBJ2-1; 14 nucleotides align to TRBD2. The CDR3 consists of 15 residues. The V and J ends lost 5 bases and 9 bases, in that order; junction bases with no gene match: 6. Per the germline V gene, CDR1 is MRHNA and CDR2 is SNTAGT. CDR3 DNA: TGTGCCAGCAGTCGACTAGCGGGGGGGTATAGTGAGCAGTTCTTC. Protein: CASSRLAGGYSEQFF.

The chain links TRBV5-1 to TRBJ2-2; TRBD1 aligns across 9 bases. The germline V gene has CDR1 SGHRS and CDR2 YFSETQ. V gave up 4 bases and J gave up 0 bases; unmatched junction bases: 10. The CDR3 consists of 18 residues. The CDR3 is CASSPFTRTGANTGELFF. The CDR3 DNA reads TGCGCCAGCAGCCCATTCACCCGGACAGGGGCGAACACCGGGGAGCTGTTTTTT.

V gene TRBV6-5 combines with J gene TRBJ2-7; 7 nucleotides match TRBD1. The CDR3 covers 13 residues. Germline CDR1 and CDR2: MNHEY and SVGAGI. With 6 bases clipped from V and 4 bases from J, the junction kept 6 bases outside the gene matches. CDR3 sequence (DNA): TGTGCCAGCAGCCTACAGGGGAAGTACGAGCAGTACGTC. It specifies CASSLQGKYEQYV.

The chain is built from TRBV5-6 and TRBJ1-2, with D uncertain. V lost 0 bases and J 2 bases, leaving 11 bases between the germline ends. From germline, CDR1 is SGHDT and CDR2 YYEEEE. This CDR3 has 15 amino acids. The CDR3 DNA follows: TGTGCCAGCAGCTTGGCGGGCGGAGACAACTATGGCTACACCTTC. Translation: CASSLAGGDNYGYTF. Based on the CDR3 plus reference TRBV5-6 and TRBJ1-2, the full variable domain is DAGVTQSPTHLIKTRGQQVTLRCSPKSGHDTVSWYQQALGQGPQFIFQYYEEEERQRGNFPDRFSGHQFPNYSSELNVNALLLGDSALYLCASSLAGGDNYGYTFGSGTRLTVV.

This chain links TRBV6-5 with TRBJ1-5; D is unresolved. The CDR3 spans 12 residues. With 4 bases removed from V and 10 bases from J, the gap between germline ends came to 11 bases. Looked up from germline, CDR1 is MNHEY and CDR2 is SVGAGI. CDR3 in amino acids: CASSSPPGPQHF. DNA for the CDR3: TGTGCCAGCAGTTCCCCCCCGGGCCCCCAGCATTTT.

The chain joins TRBV3-1 (or the pseudogene TRBV3-2) to TRBJ2-5; D unclear. V was pared by 2 bases and J by 0 bases, with 4 bases between. Germline V gives CDR1 LGHDT, CDR2 YNNKEL (reference sequence). This CDR3 region has 13 residues. The CDR3: CASSQSYQETQYF. DNA for the CDR3: TGTGCCAGCAGCCAATCGTACCAAGAGACCCAGTACTTC.

The chain joins TRBV6-1 to TRBJ2-1, with TRBD2 identical over 8 bases. Germline V gene data show CDR1 as MNHNS and CDR2 as SASEGT. CDR3 length: 14 amino acids. V was clipped by 8 bases and J by 6 bases; unmatched bases: 9. CDR3 nucleotides: TGTGCCAGCGGCGGAACTAGCGGTGCCAATGAGCAGTTCTTC. This translates into CASGGTSGANEQFF.

The chain joins TRBV9 to TRBJ1-6, with a tentative D call TRBD1 (5 bases). Trimming removed 3 bases at V and 6 bases at J, with 10 bases between. Germline lookup yields CDR1 SGDLS and CDR2 YYNGEE. The length of the CDR3 is 14 residues. CDR3 loop: CASSGNGGNSPLHF. In DNA, the CDR3 is TGTGCCAGCAGCGGGAACGGGGGTAATTCACCCCTCCACTTT. Variable domain in full (rest from reference TRBV9 and TRBJ1-6): DSGVTQTPKHLITATGQRVTLRCSPRSGDLSVYWYQQSLDQGLQFLIQYYNGEERAKGNILERFSAQQFPDLHSELNLSSLELGDSALYFCASSGNGGNSPLHFGNGTRLTVT.

The rearrangement joins TRBV7-2 to TRBJ2-7; unclear D gene. The CDR3 length is 13 residues. The germline CDR1 and CDR2 sequences are SGHTA and FQGNSA. Trimming took 2 bases from V and 0 from J, leaving 5 bases between them. Here the CDR3 reads CASSLQNSYEQYV. For the CDR3, the DNA is TGTGCCAGCAGCTTACAGAACTCCTACGAGCAGTACGTC.

The chain uses TRBV3-1 (or the pseudogene TRBV3-2) and TRBJ2-3, with D uncertain. CDR1 is LGHDT and CDR2 is YNNKEL in the germline V gene (reference sequence). The CDR3 contains 13 residues. V dropped 6 bases and J dropped 0 bases, with 7 bases sitting between them. The CDR3 DNA is TGTGCCAGCAGGGCATCTAGCACAGATACGCAGTATTTT. This codes for CASRASSTDTQYF.

The V and J genes are TRBV9 and TRBJ2-5; D uncertain. Germline V gives CDR1 SGDLS, CDR2 YYNGEE. The V end lost 0 bases, the J end lost 6 bases, and 15 bases lay between the germline ends. This CDR3 has 15 amino acids. This chain's CDR3 is CASSVGSGPLKTQYF. The CDR3 DNA sequence: TGTGCCAGCAGCGTAGGTTCCGGGCCCCTAAAGACCCAGTACTTC. The full variable domain, its missing parts supplied by reference TRBV9 and TRBJ2-5, is DSGVTQTPKHLITATGQRVTLRCSPRSGDLSVYWYQQSLDQGLQFLIQYYNGEERAKGNILERFSAQQFPDLHSELNLSSLELGDSALYFCASSVGSGPLKTQYFGPGTRLLVL.